This is a list of T cell receptor beta chains from one sample in a study of blood T cell repertoires in COVID-19. Clones were sequenced by immunoSEQ multiplex PCR, and TCRdb holds only the in-frame ones, with some missing. The table records 200,000 to 250,000 clones, roughly nine tenths of them present only once. Sequencing used PBMCs or T cells enriched from blood (not recorded which). These receptors came from a woman in her fifties or sixties in a cohort exposed to, infected with or recovered from COVID-19 (not recorded which). CDR3s include the opening cysteine and the closing phenylalanine or tryptophan. D genes are given only for firm matches. A row's size may be missing; if present it is once, few, many or a size class.

d_gene: TRBD1; v_gene: TRBV14; abundance: .; j_gene: TRBJ1-2; CDR3aa: CASSPHRGGYTF; CDR3nt: TGTGCCAGCAGCCCGCACAGGGGAGGCTACACCTTC
d_gene: TRBD2; v_gene: TRBV9; abundance: .; j_gene: TRBJ2-3; CDR3aa: CASSVVGLAGGSDTQYF; CDR3nt: TGTGCCAGCAGCGTAGTGGGACTAGCGGGGGGGTCAGATACGCAGTATTTT
d_gene: TRBD2; v_gene: TRBV7-2; abundance: .; j_gene: TRBJ2-3; CDR3aa: CASTNSGGGKQYF; CDR3nt: TGTGCCAGCACCAATTCCGGCGGGGGAAAGCAGTATTTT
d_gene: .; v_gene: TRBV5-1; abundance: .; j_gene: TRBJ2-5; CDR3aa: CASKEQETQYF; CDR3nt: TGCGCCAGCAAGGAGCAAGAGACCCAGTACTTC
d_gene: .; v_gene: TRBV18; abundance: few; j_gene: TRBJ1-1; CDR3aa: CASSPPSVSTEAFF; CDR3nt: TGTGCCAGCTCACCCCCCTCCGTGTCCACTGAAGCTTTCTTT
d_gene: TRBD2; v_gene: TRBV7-8; abundance: .; j_gene: TRBJ2-7; CDR3aa: CASSLERGETYEQYF; CDR3nt: TGTGCCAGCAGCCTCGAGCGGGGGGAAACCTACGAGCAGTACTTC
d_gene: TRBD2; v_gene: TRBV9; abundance: .; j_gene: TRBJ2-3; CDR3aa: CASSPRTSGGSWHADTQYF; CDR3nt: TGTGCCAGCAGCCCCCGGACTAGCGGGGGTTCGTGGCACGCAGATACGCAGTATTTT
d_gene: TRBD1; v_gene: TRBV9; abundance: .; j_gene: TRBJ2-7; CDR3aa: CASSVPNRGTRDRGNTYEQYF; CDR3nt: TGTGCCAGCAGCGTACCCAATAGGGGAACTCGGGACAGGGGTAATACCTACGAGCAGTACTTC
d_gene: TRBD1; v_gene: TRBV30; abundance: .; j_gene: TRBJ2-2; CDR3aa: CAWSQDRRFGELFF; CDR3nt: TGTGCCTGGAGTCAGGACAGGCGGTTCGGGGAGCTGTTTTTT
d_gene: TRBD2; v_gene: TRBV19; abundance: .; j_gene: TRBJ2-3; CDR3aa: CASSGTLAGFTDTQYF; CDR3nt: TGTGCCAGTAGTGGGACACTAGCGGGTTTCACAGATACGCAGTATTTT
d_gene: TRBD2; v_gene: TRBV5-1; abundance: .; j_gene: TRBJ2-3; CDR3aa: CASSSPSGSSTDTQYF; CDR3nt: TGCGCCAGCAGCTCCCCTAGCGGGTCTAGCACAGATACGCAGTATTTT
d_gene: TRBD2; v_gene: TRBV3-1/TRBV3-2; abundance: once; j_gene: TRBJ2-1; CDR3aa: CASSQSRLIYLAGPPDNEQFF; CDR3nt: TGTGCCAGCAGCCAAAGCCGCTTAATCTACCTAGCGGGGCCCCCAGACAATGAGCAGTTCTTC
d_gene: .; v_gene: TRBV7-3; abundance: .; j_gene: TRBJ1-1; CDR3aa: CASTIGQGSTEAFF; CDR3nt: TGTGCCAGCACCATAGGTCAGGGCTCCACTGAAGCTTTCTTT
d_gene: TRBD2; v_gene: TRBV3-1/TRBV3-2; abundance: .; j_gene: TRBJ2-3; CDR3aa: CASSQEASGAATTDTQYF; CDR3nt: TGTGCCAGCAGCCAAGAAGCTAGCGGGGCCGCAACAACAGATACGCAGTATTTT
d_gene: .; v_gene: TRBV11-1; abundance: once; j_gene: TRBJ1-1; CDR3aa: CASSSTGGVVETEAFF; CDR3nt: TGTGCCAGCAGCTCAACCGGGGGGGTTGTCGAGACTGAAGCTTTCTTT
d_gene: .; v_gene: TRBV4-2; abundance: once; j_gene: TRBJ1-2; CDR3aa: CASQGLGDGYTF; CDR3nt: TGTGCCAGCCAAGGACTAGGGGATGGCTACACCTTC
d_gene: .; v_gene: TRBV20-1; abundance: .; j_gene: TRBJ2-5; CDR3aa: CSATSRETQYF; CDR3nt: TGCAGTGCTACTTCCCGTGAGACCCAGTACTTC
d_gene: .; v_gene: TRBV18; abundance: .; j_gene: TRBJ2-3; CDR3aa: CASSPAAGGRDTQYF; CDR3nt: TGTGCCAGCTCACCAGCTGCAGGAGGGCGAGATACGCAGTATTTT
d_gene: .; v_gene: TRBV10-3; abundance: few; j_gene: TRBJ1-5; CDR3aa: CATSPGDQPQHF; CDR3nt: TGTGCCACCTCCCCGGGAGATCAGCCCCAGCATTTT
d_gene: TRBD1; v_gene: TRBV7-7; abundance: .; j_gene: TRBJ1-2; CDR3aa: CASSWSPTGLAYGYTF; CDR3nt: TGTGCTAGCAGCTGGAGCCCGACAGGGCTGGCCTATGGCTACACCTTC
d_gene: TRBD2; v_gene: TRBV5-6; abundance: .; j_gene: TRBJ2-5; CDR3aa: CASSGTSKETQYF; CDR3nt: TGTGCCAGCAGTGGGACTAGTAAAGAGACCCAGTACTTC
d_gene: .; v_gene: TRBV7-6; abundance: .; j_gene: TRBJ1-3; CDR3aa: CASSQQSSGNTIYF; CDR3nt: TGTGCCAGCAGCCAACAAAGCTCTGGAAACACCATATATTTT